What follows is one T cell receptor (beta chain) and its context. The antigen is undetermined. Germline V gives CDR1 LGHNT, CDR2 FRNRAP. The CDR3 sequence is 15 residues long. The V end was cut by 1 base, the J end by 10 bases, with 16 bases between. The sample is drawn from a study of OX40 agonist ivuxolimab in advanced cancers. Autoimmune disease history or systemic immunosuppression barred patients. Blood specimens came from baseline, cycle 4 day 1, and cycle 7 day 1. Regarding the study as a whole: Clonal expansion among partial responders at 0.1-3.0 mg/kg ranked near the lowest.

Repertoires were generated with immunoSEQ multiplex PCR, while TCRdb's copy carries only in-frame clones and drops some. The sample includes around 51,000 clones, about 80% of them seen just once. The chain has TRBV12-5 and TRBJ1-4, with a possible D match to TRBD1 (5 bases). The origin of this receptor is an adult with an advanced solid tumor such as melanoma, head and neck, liver or kidney cancer. Sequencing used CD4+ or CD8+ T cells sorted from blood, obtained in a trial of the OX40 agonist ivuxolimab. Here the CDR3 reads CASGLGGGDPGKLFF. The CDR3 DNA sequence: TGTGCTAGTGGTTTGGGGGGCGGGGATCCGGGAAAACTGTTTTTT.